These T cell receptor beta chains were read from a single sample in a study of metastatic and nonmetastatic thyroid tumors. MiXCR re-clonotyped the PCR reads for TCRdb. Of several thousand clones in the sample, just under 25% were seen once. The sample was adjacent normal tissue. These receptors were collected from a female donor with papillary thyroid cancer or a benign thyroid nodule (not recorded which). Some clones in this sample may be carry-over from other donors' samples. CDR3s include the opening cysteine and the closing phenylalanine or tryptophan. The D gene is left open where the match is weak. For some rows the clone size is stated as once, few or many, or as a class when expanded; others skip it.

D gene	clone size	V gene	J gene	CDR3 protein	CDR3 DNA
-	few	TRBV11-2	TRBJ2-7	CASGGSSYEQYF	TGTGCCAGTGGCGGATCCTCCTACGAGCAGTACTTC
-	medium-sized	TRBV6-5	TRBJ1-3	CASSYSQGGGNTIYF	TGTGCCAGCAGTTACTCGCAGGGTGGCGGAAACACCATATATTTT
-	medium-sized	TRBV5-1	TRBJ1-1	CASSLEWGMEAFF	TGCGCCAGCAGCTTGGAATGGGGGATGGAAGCTTTCTTT
-	medium-sized	TRBV30	TRBJ1-1	CAGKNRAANTEAFF	TGTGCCGGAAAAAACAGGGCGGCGAACACTGAAGCTTTCTTT
-	medium-sized	TRBV3-1	TRBJ1-2	CASSQAPRPLQGFGDGYTF	TGTGCCAGCAGCCAAGCCCCCAGGCCCCTGCAGGGGTTCGGTGATGGCTACACCTTC
-	-	TRBV27	TRBJ1-2	CASSFGGAYGYTF	TGTGCCAGCAGTTTCGGGGGAGCCTATGGCTACACCTTC
TRBD1	once	TRBV5-1	TRBJ2-7	CASSLGQGSYEQYF	TGCGCCAGCAGCTTGGGACAGGGCTCCTACGAGCAGTACTTC
TRBD2	few	TRBV7-9	TRBJ2-5	CASSWGTSGGETQYF	TGTGCCAGCAGCTGGGGGACTAGCGGGGGAGAGACCCAGTACTTC
-	-	TRBV15	TRBJ2-1	CATCRVREGYDEQFF	TGTGCCACCTGCAGAGTCCGAGAGGGGTACGATGAGCAGTTCTTC
TRBD1	few	TRBV20-1	TRBJ1-6	CSARGGTEVISPLHF	TGCAGTGCTCGGGGAGGGACAGAGGTTATTTCACCCCTCCACTTT
-	-	TRBV5-1	TRBJ1-1	CASSLGGNTEAFF	TGCGCCAGCAGCTTAGGGGGGAACACTGAAGCTTTCTTT
TRBD2	large	TRBV6-1	TRBJ2-1	CASSVGRANPNEQFF	TGTGCCAGCAGTGTGGGGAGGGCGAACCCTAATGAGCAGTTCTTC
-	few	TRBV12-3/TRBV12-4	TRBJ1-1	CASSPTVGAVGGTEAFF	TGTGCCAGCAGTCCGACAGTGGGCGCGGTCGGTGGGACTGAAGCTTTCTTT
-	few	TRBV28	TRBJ1-5	CASSFSRYSSNQPQHF	TGTGCCAGCAGTTTTTCCCGCTATAGTTCAAATCAGCCCCAGCATTTT
-	medium-sized	TRBV2	TRBJ2-3	CASSSDYTSTDTQYF	TGTGCCAGCAGTTCCGACTATACTAGCACAGATACGCAGTATTTT
-	-	TRBV30	TRBJ1-1	CAWSVGRGSEAFF	TGTGCCTGGAGTGTCGGCAGGGGAAGTGAAGCTTTCTTT
-	few	TRBV6-1	TRBJ2-7	CASSPDSLANYEQYF	TGTGCCAGCAGCCCAGACAGCCTAGCAAACTACGAGCAGTACTTC
-	few	TRBV6-2/TRBV6-3	TRBJ1-1	CASRHYRNTEAFF	TGTGCCAGCAGACACTACAGGAACACTGAAGCTTTCTTT
-	few	TRBV6-2/TRBV6-3	TRBJ1-5	CDNKAPGHNQRQHF	TGTGACAACAAGGCCCCTGGCCACAATCAGCGCCAGCATTTT
-	-	TRBV5-1	TRBJ1-2	CASSSYAPGDYGYTF	TGCGCCAGCAGCTCATACGCGCCAGGGGACTATGGCTACACCTTC
TRBD1	medium-sized	TRBV11-2	TRBJ1-1	CASSLGTGSNEAFF	TGTGCCAGCAGTCTGGGGACAGGGTCTAATGAAGCTTTCTTT
-	-	TRBV30	TRBJ2-7	CAWSVGVQGRYYDQCF	TGTGCCTGGAGTGTTGGTGTTCAGGGGAGATATTACGATCAGTGCTTC
-	medium-sized	TRBV25-1	TRBJ1-3	CASSYGFSSSGNTIYF	TGTGCCAGCAGTTACGGGTTTTCCAGCTCTGGAAACACCATATATTTT
-	many	TRBV7-9	TRBJ2-5	CASSPNRDKAPETQYF	TGTGCCAGCAGCCCAAACCGGGACAAAGCCCCAGAGACCCAGTACTTC
-	-	TRBV20-1	TRBJ2-1	CSARDSLSGHEQFF	TGCAGTGCCAGGGACTCCCTCTCGGGCCATGAGCAGTTCTTC
-	many	TRBV3-1	TRBJ2-3	CASSPRRGGSTDTQYF	TGTGCCAGCAGCCCCCGACGAGGCGGGAGCACAGATACGCAGTATTTT
-	medium-sized	TRBV27	TRBJ1-1	CASSFQGFNEAFF	TGTGCCAGCAGTTTTCAGGGGTTTAATGAAGCTTTCTTT
TRBD1	medium-sized	TRBV29-1	TRBJ1-1	CSVEGGGGGMNTEAFF	TGCAGCGTTGAGGGCGGAGGGGGCGGAATGAACACTGAAGCTTTCTTT
-	medium-sized	TRBV20-1	TRBJ1-3	CSAIRETGNTIYF	TGCAGTGCAATCCGGGAGACTGGAAACACCATATATTTT
TRBD1	medium-sized	TRBV6-1	TRBJ1-4	CASSLTTGGVSEKLFF	TGTGCCAGCAGTTTAACTACAGGGGGCGTGAGTGAAAAACTGTTTTTT
-	-	TRBV20-1	TRBJ1-2	CSARDGDNYGYTF	TGCAGTGCTAGAGATGGGGACAACTATGGCTACACCTTC
-	-	TRBV30	TRBJ1-3	CAWNPTGYFGNTIYF	TGTGCCTGGAACCCAACAGGGTACTTTGGAAACACCATATATTTT
-	-	TRBV6-5	TRBJ1-1	CASSNKSVGNTEACF	TGTGCCAGCAGTAACAAGTCCGTGGGTAACACGGAAGCTTGCTTT
-	medium-sized	TRBV6-2/TRBV6-3	TRBJ2-5	CASSYSINSQETQYF	TGTGCCAGCAGTTACTCGATTAACAGCCAAGAGACCCAGTACTTC
-	large	TRBV4-1	TRBJ2-7	CASSFAPGVGEQYF	TGCGCCAGCAGCTTCGCGCCAGGGGTGGGCGAGCAGTACTTC
-	hyperexpanded	TRBV29-1	TRBJ1-1	CSVDRGWDTEAFF	TGCAGCGTTGATCGGGGGTGGGACACTGAAGCTTTCTTT
-	-	TRBV20-1	TRBJ1-3	CSARDSGGHSGNTIYF	TGCAGTGCTAGAGATAGCGGGGGCCACTCTGGAAACACCATATATTTT
-	-	TRBV30	TRBJ2-7	CAWSDSYEQYF	TGTGCCTGGAGTGACTCCTACGAGCAGTACTTC
-	medium-sized	TRBV9	TRBJ2-1	CASSVAGDPYNEQFF	TGTGCCAGCAGCGTAGCAGGGGACCCCTACAATGAGCAGTTCTTC